This T cell receptor beta chain was identified during a study of cytomegalovirus exposure and HLA in healthy donors. Findings of the study overall: TCR beta chains associated with HLA were, in a later analysis, more clonally expanded than equally common others. With DRB1 most and HLA-C fewest, TCR association rates differed between HLA loci in a later analysis. Published work reported that the classifier diagnosed cytomegalovirus status with high specificity and sensitivity.

As for this clone: Its antigen is unknown.

The CDR3 loop spans 16 amino acids. V shed 11 bases and J 4 bases; nucleotides not matched to a gene: 12. Germline V gives CDR1 SNHLY, CDR2 FYNNEI. PCR primers comprised 60 Vbeta and 13 Jbeta primers. TCRdb's table, derived via immunoSEQ multiplex PCR, lists solely in-frame clones and lacks some. Of approximately 130,000 clones in the sample, 60% to 80% were seen once. The receptor comes from a male donor in good health and CMV-seronegative. This chain uses TRBV2 with TRBJ2-1, with 12 bases aligning to TRBD2. Sequenced: PBMCs. The CDR3 reads CAQSLAGGPKYNEQFF. CDR3 DNA sequence: TGTGCCCAATCCCTAGCGGGGGGGCCAAAGTACAATGAGCAGTTCTTC.